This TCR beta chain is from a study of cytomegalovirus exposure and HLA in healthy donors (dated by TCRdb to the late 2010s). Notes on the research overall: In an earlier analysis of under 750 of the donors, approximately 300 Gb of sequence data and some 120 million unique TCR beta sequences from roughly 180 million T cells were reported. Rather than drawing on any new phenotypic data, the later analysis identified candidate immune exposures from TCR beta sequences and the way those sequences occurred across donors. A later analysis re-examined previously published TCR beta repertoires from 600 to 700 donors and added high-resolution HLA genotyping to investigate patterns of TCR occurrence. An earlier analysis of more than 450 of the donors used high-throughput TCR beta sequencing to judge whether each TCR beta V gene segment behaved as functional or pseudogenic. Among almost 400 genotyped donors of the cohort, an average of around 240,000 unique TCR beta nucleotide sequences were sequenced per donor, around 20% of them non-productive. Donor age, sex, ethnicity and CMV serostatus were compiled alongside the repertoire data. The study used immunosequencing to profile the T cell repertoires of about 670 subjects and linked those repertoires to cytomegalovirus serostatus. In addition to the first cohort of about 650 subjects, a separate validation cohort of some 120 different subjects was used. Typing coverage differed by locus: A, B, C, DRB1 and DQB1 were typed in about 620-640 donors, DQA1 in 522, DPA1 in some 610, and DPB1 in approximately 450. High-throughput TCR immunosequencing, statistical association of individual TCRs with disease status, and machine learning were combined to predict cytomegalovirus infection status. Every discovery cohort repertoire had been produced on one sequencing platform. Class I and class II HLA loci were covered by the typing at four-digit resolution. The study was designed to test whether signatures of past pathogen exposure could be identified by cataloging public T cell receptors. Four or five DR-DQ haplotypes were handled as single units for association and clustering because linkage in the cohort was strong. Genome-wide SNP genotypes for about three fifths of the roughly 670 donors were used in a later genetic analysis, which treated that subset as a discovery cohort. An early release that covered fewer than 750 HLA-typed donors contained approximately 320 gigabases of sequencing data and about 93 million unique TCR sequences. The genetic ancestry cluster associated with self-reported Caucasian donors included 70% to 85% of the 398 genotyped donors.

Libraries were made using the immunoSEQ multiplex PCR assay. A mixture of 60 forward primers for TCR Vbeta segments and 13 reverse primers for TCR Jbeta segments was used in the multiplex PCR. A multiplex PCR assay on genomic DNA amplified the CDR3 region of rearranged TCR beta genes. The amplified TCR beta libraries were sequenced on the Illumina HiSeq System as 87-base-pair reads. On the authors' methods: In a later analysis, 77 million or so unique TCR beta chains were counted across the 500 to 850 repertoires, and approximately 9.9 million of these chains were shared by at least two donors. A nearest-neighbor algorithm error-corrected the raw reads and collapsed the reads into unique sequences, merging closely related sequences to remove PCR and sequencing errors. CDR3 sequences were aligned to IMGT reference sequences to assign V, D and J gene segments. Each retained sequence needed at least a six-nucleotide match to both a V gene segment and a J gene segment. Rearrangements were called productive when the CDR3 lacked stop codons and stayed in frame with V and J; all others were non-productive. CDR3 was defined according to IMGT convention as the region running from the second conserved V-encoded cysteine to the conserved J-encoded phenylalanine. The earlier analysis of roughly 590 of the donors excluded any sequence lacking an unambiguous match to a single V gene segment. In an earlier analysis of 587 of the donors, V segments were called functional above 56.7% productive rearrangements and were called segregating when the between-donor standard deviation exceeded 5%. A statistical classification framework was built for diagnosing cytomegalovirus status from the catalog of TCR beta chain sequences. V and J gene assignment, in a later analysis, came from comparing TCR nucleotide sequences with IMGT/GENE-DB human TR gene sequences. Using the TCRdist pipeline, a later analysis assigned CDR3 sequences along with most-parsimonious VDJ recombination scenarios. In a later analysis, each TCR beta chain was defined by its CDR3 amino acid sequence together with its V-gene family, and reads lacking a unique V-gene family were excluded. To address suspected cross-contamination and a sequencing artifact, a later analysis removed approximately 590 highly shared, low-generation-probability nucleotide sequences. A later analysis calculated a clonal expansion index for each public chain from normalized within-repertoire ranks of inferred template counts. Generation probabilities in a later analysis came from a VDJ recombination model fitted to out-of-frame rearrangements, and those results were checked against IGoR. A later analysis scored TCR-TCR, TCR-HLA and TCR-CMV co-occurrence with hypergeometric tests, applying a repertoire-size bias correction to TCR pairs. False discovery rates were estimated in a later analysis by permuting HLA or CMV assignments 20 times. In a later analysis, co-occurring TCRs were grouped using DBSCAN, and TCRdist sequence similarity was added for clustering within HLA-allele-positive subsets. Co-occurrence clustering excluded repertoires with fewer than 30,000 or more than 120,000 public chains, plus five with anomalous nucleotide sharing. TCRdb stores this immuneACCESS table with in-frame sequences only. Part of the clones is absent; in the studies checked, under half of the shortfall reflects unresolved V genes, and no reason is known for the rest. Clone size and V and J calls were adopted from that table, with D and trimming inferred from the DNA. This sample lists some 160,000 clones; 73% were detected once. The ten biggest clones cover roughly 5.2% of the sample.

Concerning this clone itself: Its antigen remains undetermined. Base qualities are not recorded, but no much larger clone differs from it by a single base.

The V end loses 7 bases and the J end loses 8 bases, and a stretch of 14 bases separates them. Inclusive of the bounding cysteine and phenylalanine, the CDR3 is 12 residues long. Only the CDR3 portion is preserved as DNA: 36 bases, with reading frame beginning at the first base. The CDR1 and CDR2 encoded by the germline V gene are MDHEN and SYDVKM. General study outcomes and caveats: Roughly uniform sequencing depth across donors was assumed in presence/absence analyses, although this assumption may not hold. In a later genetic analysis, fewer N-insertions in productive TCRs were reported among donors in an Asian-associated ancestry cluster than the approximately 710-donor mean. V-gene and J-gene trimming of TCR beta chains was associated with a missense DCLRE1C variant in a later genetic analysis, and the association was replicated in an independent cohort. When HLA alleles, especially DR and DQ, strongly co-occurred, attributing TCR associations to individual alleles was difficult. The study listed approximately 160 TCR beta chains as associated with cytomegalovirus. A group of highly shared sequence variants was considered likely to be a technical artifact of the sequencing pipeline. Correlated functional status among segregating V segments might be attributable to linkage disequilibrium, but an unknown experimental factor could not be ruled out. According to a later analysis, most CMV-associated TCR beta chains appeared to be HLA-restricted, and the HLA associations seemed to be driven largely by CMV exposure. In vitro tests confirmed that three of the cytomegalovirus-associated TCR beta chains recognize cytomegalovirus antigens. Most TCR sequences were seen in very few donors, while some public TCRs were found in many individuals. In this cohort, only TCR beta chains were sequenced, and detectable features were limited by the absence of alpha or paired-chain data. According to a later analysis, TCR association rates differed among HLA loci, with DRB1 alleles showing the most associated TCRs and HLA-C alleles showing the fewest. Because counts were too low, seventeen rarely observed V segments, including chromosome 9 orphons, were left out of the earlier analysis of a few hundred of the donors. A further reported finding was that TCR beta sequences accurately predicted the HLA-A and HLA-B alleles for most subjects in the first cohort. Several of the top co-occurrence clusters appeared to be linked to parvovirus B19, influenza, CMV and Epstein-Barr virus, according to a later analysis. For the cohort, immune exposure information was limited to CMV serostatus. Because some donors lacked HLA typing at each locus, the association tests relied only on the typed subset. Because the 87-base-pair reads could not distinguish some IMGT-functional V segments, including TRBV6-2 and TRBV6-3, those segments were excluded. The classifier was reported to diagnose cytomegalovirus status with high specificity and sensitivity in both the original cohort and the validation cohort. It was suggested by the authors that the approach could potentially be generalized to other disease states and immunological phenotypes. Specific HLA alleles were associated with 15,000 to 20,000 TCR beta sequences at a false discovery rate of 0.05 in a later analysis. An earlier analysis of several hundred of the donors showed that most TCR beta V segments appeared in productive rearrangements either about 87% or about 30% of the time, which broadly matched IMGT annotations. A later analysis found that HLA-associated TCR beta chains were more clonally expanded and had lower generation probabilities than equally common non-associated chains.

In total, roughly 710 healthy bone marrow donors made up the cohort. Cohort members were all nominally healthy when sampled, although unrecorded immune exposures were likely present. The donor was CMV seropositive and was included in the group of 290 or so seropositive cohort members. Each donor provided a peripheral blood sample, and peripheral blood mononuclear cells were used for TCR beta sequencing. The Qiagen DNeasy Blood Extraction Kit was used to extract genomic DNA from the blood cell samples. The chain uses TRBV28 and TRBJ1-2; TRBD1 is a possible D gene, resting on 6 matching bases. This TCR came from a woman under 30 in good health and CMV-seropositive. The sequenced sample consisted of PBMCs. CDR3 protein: CASNSQGRGYTF. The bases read TGTGCCAGCAACTCACAGGGCCGGGGCTACACCTTC.